The clone carrying this T cell receptor (beta chain) has ten or more counts. The antigen remains undetermined. These data are taken from a study of T cells in Graves' hyperthyroidism and ophthalmopathy. Authors of the study amplified TCR beta CDR3 regions from RNA transcripts. HTBI primers were the set used in a first-round RT-PCR of the TCR CDR3. MiXCR, run by TCRdb on the multiplex PCR reads, gives a single entry per CDR3 protein. This table holds approximately 640,000 distinct CDR3 sequences, around 15% found once. Germline CDR1 is SQVTM and CDR2 is ANQGSEA. The CDR3 runs 15 residues. V lost 6 bases and J lost 4; bases outside the gene matches: 10. Notes on the study in general: Ophthalmopathy, as predicted by the model, came a median roughly 6.8 months after the prediction.

Sequencing was carried out using blood. The rearrangement links TRBV29-1 to TRBJ2-3, with TRBD2 matching 10 bases. The sequence was obtained from a young woman with Graves' hyperthyroidism. DNA of the CDR3: TGCAGCGTCGGTACTAGCGGGACCGACCCAGATACGCAGTATTTT. As protein: CSVGTSGTDPDTQYF.